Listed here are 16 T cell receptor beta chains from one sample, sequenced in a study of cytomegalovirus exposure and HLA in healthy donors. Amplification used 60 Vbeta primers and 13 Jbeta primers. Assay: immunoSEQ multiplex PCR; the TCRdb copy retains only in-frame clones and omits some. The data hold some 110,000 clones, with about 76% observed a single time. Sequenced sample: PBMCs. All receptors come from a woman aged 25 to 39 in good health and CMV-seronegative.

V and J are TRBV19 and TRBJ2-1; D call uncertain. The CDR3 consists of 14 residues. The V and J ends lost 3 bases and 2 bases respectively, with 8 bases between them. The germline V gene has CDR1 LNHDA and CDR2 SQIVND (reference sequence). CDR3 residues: CASSIRQTYNEQFF. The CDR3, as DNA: TGTGCCAGTAGTATCAGGCAAACCTACAATGAGCAGTTCTTC. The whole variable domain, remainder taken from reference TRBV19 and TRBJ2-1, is DGGITQSPKYLFRKEGQNVTLSCEQNLNHDAMYWYRQDPGQGLRLIYYSQIVNDFQKGDIAEGYSVSREKKESFPLTVTSAQKNPTAFYLCASSIRQTYNEQFFGPGTRLTVL.

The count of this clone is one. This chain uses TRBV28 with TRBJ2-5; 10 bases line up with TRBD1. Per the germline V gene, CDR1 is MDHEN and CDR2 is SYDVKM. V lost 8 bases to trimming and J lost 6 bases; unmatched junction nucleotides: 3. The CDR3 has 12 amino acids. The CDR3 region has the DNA TGTGCCAGCCGGACAGGGGGGAAGACCCAGTACTTC. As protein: CASRTGGKTQYF.

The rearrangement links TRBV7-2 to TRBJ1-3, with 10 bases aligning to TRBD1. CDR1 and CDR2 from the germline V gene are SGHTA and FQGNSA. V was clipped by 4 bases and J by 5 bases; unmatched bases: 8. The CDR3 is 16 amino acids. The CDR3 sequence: CASSWRVGQGRNTIYF. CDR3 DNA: TGTGCCAGCAGCTGGCGAGTGGGACAGGGGAGAAACACCATATATTTT.

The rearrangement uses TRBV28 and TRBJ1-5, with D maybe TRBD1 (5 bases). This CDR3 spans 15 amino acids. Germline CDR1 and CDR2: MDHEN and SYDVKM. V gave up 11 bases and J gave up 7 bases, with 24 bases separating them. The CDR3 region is CASSQAGPAGQPQHF. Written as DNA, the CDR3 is TGTGCCTCCTCCCAGGCAGGGCCAGCGGGACAGCCCCAGCATTTT.

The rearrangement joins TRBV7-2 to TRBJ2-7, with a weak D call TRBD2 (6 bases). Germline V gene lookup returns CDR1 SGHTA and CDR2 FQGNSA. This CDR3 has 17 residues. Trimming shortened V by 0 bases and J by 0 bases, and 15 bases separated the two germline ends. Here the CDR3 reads CASSLATTGGSSYEQYF. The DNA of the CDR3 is TGTGCCAGCAGCTTAGCCACTACCGGGGGAAGCTCCTACGAGCAGTACTTC. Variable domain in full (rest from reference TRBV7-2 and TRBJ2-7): GAGVSQSPSNKVTEKGKDVELRCDPISGHTALYWYRQSLGQGLEFLIYFQGNSAPDKSGLPSDRFSAERTGGSVSTLTIQRTQQEDSAVYLCASSLATTGGSSYEQYFGPGTRLTVT.

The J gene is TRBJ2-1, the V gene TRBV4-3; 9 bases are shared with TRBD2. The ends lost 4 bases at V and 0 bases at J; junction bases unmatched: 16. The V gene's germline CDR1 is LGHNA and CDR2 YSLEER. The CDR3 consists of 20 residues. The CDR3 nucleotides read TGCGCCAGCAGCCGAGGCTTGTCTAGCGGGAAGCCCAGCTCCTACAATGAGCAGTTCTTC. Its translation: CASSRGLSSGKPSSYNEQFF.

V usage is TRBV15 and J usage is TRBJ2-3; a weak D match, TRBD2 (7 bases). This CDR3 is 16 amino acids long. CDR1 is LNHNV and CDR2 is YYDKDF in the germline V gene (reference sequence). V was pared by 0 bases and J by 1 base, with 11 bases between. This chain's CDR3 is CATSRDRRGRTDTQYF. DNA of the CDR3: TGTGCCACCAGCAGAGATCGGCGGGGGCGCACAGATACGCAGTATTTT.

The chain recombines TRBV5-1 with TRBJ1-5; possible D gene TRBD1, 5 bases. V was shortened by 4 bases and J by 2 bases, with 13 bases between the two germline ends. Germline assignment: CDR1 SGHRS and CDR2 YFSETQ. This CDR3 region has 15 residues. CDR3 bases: TGCGCCAGCAGCCCGGTGGGGGGGGGCAATCAGCCCCAGCATTTT. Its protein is CASSPVGGGNQPQHF.

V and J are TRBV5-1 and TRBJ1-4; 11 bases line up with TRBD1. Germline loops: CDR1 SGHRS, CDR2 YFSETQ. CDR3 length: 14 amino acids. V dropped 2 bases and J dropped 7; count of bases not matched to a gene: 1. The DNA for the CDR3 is TGCGCCAGCAGCTTAGGACAGGGGGCTGAAAAACTGTTTTTT. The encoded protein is CASSLGQGAEKLFF.

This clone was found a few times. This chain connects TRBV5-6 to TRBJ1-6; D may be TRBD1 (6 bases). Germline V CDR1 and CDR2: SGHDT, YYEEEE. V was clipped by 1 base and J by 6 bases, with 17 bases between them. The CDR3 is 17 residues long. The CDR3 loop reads CASSLYTRGPRNSPLHF. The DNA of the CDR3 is TGTGCCAGCAGCTTGTACACGCGGGGGCCGCGTAATTCACCCCTCCACTTT. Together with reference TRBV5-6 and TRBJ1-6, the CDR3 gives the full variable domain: DAGVTQSPTHLIKTRGQQVTLRCSPKSGHDTVSWYQQALGQGPQFIFQYYEEEERQRGNFPDRFSGHQFPNYSSELNVNALLLGDSALYLCASSLYTRGPRNSPLHFGNGTRLTVT.

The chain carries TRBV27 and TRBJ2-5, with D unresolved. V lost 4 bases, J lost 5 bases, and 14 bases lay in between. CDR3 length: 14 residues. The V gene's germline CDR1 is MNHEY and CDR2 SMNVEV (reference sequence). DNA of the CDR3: TGTGCCAGCAGTTCGGCGTACACCGGGGAGACCCAGTACTTC. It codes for CASSSAYTGETQYF.

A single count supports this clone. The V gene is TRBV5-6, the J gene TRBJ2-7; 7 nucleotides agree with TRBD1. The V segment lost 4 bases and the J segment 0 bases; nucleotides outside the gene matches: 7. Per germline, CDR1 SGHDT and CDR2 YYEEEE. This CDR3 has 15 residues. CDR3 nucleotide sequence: TGTGCCAGCAGCCCTGGGACAGTGTTCTCCTACGAGCAGTACTTC. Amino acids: CASSPGTVFSYEQYF.

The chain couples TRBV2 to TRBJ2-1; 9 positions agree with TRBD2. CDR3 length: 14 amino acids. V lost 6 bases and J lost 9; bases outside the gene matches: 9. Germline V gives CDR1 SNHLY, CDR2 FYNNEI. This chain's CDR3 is CASRHLAGDGEQFF. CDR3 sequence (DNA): TGTGCCAGCAGACATTTAGCGGGAGACGGTGAGCAGTTCTTC.

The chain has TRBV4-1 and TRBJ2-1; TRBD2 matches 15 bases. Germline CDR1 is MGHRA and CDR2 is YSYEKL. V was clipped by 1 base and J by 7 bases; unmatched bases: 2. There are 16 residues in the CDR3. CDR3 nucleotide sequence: TGCGCCAGCAGCCAAGGGGGGACTAGCGGGAGGAATGAGCAGTTCTTC. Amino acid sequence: CASSQGGTSGRNEQFF.

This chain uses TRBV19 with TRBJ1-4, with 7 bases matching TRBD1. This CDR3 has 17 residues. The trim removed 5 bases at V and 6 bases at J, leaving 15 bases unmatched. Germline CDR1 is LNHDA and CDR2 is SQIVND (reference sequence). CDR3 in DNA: TGTGCCAGTAGTCCTCTCTCGACAGGGTACGGTGATGAAAAACTGTTTTTT. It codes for CASSPLSTGYGDEKLFF.

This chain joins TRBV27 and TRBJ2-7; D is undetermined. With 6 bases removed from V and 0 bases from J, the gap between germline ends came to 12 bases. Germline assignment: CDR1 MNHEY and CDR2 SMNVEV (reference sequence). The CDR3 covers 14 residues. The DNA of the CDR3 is TGTGCCAGCAGGGTGGCCCCTAGCTCCTACGAGCAGTACTTC. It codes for CASRVAPSSYEQYF.